The following is a T cell receptor beta chain sequence with its context. This specimen belongs to a study of control samples from healthy donors and cancer patients. TCRdb keeps only in-frame clones here, not all; method: immunoSEQ multiplex PCR. The top ten clones hold under 2.5% of a sample with around 86,000 clones, over 85% of them seen once. V was cut by 3 bases and J by 4 bases, with 15 bases left in between. Germline V gene sequence: CDR1 MDHEN, CDR2 SYDVKM. This CDR3 region has 15 residues. The source of this sequence is a woman between 55 and 75 years old with head and neck cancer. V and J are TRBV28 and TRBJ1-1; D is unresolved. The sequenced sample consisted of PBMCs. CDR3 protein: CASSFLSLMGTEAFF. The CDR3 DNA reads as TGTGCCAGCAGTTTCCTGTCGCTAATGGGCACTGAAGCTTTCTTT.